This TCR beta chain is drawn from a study of shared clonotypes between healthy human individuals. The CDR3 totals 17 residues. V was trimmed by 0 bases and J by 0 bases, leaving 17 bases between them. CDR1 is SQVTM, CDR2 ANQGSEA, per germline. Repertoires were generated with immunoSEQ multiplex PCR, while TCRdb's copy carries only in-frame clones and drops some. This table holds 1.4 million or so clones, about 98.5% found once. This clonotype was obtained from a man aged 25-45 years in good health. Sequencing used naive CD4+ T cells sorted from blood. Described subset: CD45RA+ positively selected. The chain joins TRBV29-1 to TRBJ2-5; unclear D gene. The CDR3 DNA follows: TGCAGCGTTGAAGATCCCGGAGAACGGATGTACCAAGAGACCCAGTACTTC. Translating it yields CSVEDPGERMYQETQYF.